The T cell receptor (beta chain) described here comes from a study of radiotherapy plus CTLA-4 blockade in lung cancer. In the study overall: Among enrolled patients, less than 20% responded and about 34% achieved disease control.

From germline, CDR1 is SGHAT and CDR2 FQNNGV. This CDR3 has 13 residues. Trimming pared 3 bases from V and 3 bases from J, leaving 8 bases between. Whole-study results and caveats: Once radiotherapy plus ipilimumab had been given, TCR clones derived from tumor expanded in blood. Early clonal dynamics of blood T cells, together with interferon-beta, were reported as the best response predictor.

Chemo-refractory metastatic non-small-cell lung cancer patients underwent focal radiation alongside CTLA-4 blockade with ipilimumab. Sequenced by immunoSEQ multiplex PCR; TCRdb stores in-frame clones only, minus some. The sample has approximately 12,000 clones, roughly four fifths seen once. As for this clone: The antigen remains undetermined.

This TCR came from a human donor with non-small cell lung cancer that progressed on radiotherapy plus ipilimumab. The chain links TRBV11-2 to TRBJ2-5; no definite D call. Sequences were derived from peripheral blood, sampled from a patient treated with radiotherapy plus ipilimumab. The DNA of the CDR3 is TGTGCCAGCAGCTTGGCCCTTAAAGAGACCCAGTACTTC. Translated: CASSLALKETQYF.